The 28 T cell receptor beta chains listed next were all sequenced from one sample in a study of Ad26.COV2.S vaccination and SARS-CoV-2 variants (TCRdb year 2021). Libraries were constructed by the immunoSEQ multiplex PCR assay. TCRdb's version of the immuneACCESS table is confined to in-frame rearrangements and falls short of the full clone set. An unresolved V gene accounts for under half of the shortfall where checked; the remainder is of unknown origin. The sample records some 370,000 clones, around four fifths of which are singletons. Roughly 7.4% of the sample is in the top ten clones. The treatment or condition label here, explained by the study, means: 15 to 20 received Ad26.COV2.S at low or high dose, single or two shots; several received placebo; per-sample allocation not given. For vaccine and placebo recipients, repertoires were sequenced using samples collected on day 63 after the first injection.

Source: peripheral blood, taken in a trial of Ad26.COV2.S vaccine versus placebo. Every receptor here comes from a person between 18 and 60 years old who received the Ad26.COV2.S COVID-19 vaccine or a placebo.

In its sample, this clone was seen once. The chain has TRBV7-2 and TRBJ2-5; TRBD1 might be the D (6 bases). The CDR3 is 15 residues long. Between the trimmed V and J ends, which lost 5 bases and 4 bases, there was a span of 17 bases. From germline, CDR1 is SGHTA and CDR2 FQGNSA. In nucleotides, the CDR3 is TGTGCCAGCAGCCGTCGACAGGCCCAGGGAGAGACCCAGTACTTC. It translates to CASSRRQAQGETQYF.

The CDR3 DNA follows: TGTGCCAGCAGCTTCACAGGGGAGGGCTACACCTTC. The encoded protein is CASSFTGEGYTF. The chain recombines TRBV11-2 with TRBJ1-2, with 7 bases that match TRBD1. There are 12 residues in the CDR3. The junction had 3 bases not matched to a gene; V was cut back by 3 bases and J by 8 bases. Germline V gives CDR1 SGHAT, CDR2 FQNNGV.

The chain is built from TRBV7-2 and TRBJ2-3; D unresolved. The CDR3 spans 15 residues. Germline assignment: CDR1 SGHTA and CDR2 FQGNSA. V gave up 4 bases and J gave up 0 bases, with 11 bases separating them. The CDR3 loop reads CASSSVSGSTDTQYF. CDR3 DNA: TGTGCCAGCAGCTCTGTTTCGGGCAGCACAGATACGCAGTATTTT.

V gene TRBV7-2 combines with J gene TRBJ2-1, with 7 bases fitting TRBD2. The germline V gene has CDR1 SGHTA and CDR2 FQGNSA. The CDR3 totals 15 residues. The junction had 11 bases not matched to a gene; V was cut back by 2 bases and J by 10 bases. This CDR3 reads CASSLQGSSGEEQFF. The CDR3 DNA follows: TGTGCCAGCAGCTTACAGGGATCTAGCGGAGAAGAGCAGTTCTTC.

V is TRBV2 and J is TRBJ1-2, with D hard to call. The V end was cut by 7 bases, the J end by 2 bases, with 14 bases between. Germline-derived CDR1 and CDR2 are SNHLY and FYNNEI. This CDR3 has 14 residues. The CDR3 loop is CASKIEKSNYGYTF. As DNA, the CDR3 is TGTGCCAGCAAAATAGAAAAATCCAACTATGGCTACACCTTC.

The V gene is TRBV13, the J gene TRBJ2-3; a possible D gene is TRBD2 (5 bases). Germline lookup yields CDR1 PRHDT and CDR2 FYEKMQ (reference sequence). V lost 1 base, J lost 1 base, and 9 bases lay in between. The CDR3 consists of 15 residues. The CDR3 is CASSLASGGTDTQYF. Written as DNA, the CDR3 is TGTGCCAGCAGCTTAGCATCCGGGGGCACAGATACGCAGTATTTT.

This clone occurred once. V gene TRBV11-2 combines with J gene TRBJ1-1, with D hard to call. This CDR3 comprises 11 residues. Germline V lookup: CDR1 SGHAT, CDR2 FQNNGV. Trimming took off 1 base at V and 10 bases at J, with 7 bases between the two ends. CDR3 in amino acids: CASSLVAGAFF. The CDR3 DNA reads TGTGCCAGCAGCTTAGTGGCAGGAGCTTTCTTT.

This clone was detected once. CDR3 bases: TGTGCCAGCAGCTCATCCGTCGCCTACGAGCAGTACTTC. It is translated as CASSSSVAYEQYF. The chain joins TRBV7-2 to TRBJ2-7, with no clear D. V was cut by 4 bases and J by 2 bases, with 9 bases left in between. Germline CDR1 reads SGHTA; CDR2 reads FQGNSA. The CDR3 spans 13 residues. Using reference TRBV7-2 and TRBJ2-7 for the parts outside the CDR3, the full variable domain is GAGVSQSPSNKVTEKGKDVELRCDPISGHTALYWYRQSLGQGLEFLIYFQGNSAPDKSGLPSDRFSAERTGGSVSTLTIQRTQQEDSAVYLCASSSSVAYEQYFGPGTRLTVT.

This clone was seen a single time. This chain uses TRBV6-5 with TRBJ2-7; D is tentatively TRBD1 or TRBD2 (8 bases each). The germline V and J ends were trimmed by 2 bases and 6 bases, with 20 bases remaining between them. CDR3 length equals 16 residues. Germline V CDR1 and CDR2: MNHEY, SVGAGI. The DNA for the CDR3 is TGTGCCAGCAGTTACACGGGGGGGGCAGGGGGCTTCGAGCAGTACTTC. This codes for CASSYTGGAGGFEQYF.

The chain recombines TRBV10-3 with TRBJ2-7; 12 bases align to TRBD2. From germline, CDR1 is ENHRY and CDR2 SYGVKD. The length of the CDR3 is 13 residues. J was trimmed by 5 bases and V by 8 bases; bases with no gene match: 4. CDR3 loop: CAIRGLAGNEQYF. The CDR3 region has the DNA TGTGCCATCCGCGGACTAGCGGGGAACGAGCAGTACTTC.

This clone appeared once. The rearrangement uses TRBV4-3 and TRBJ2-3; the match to TRBD2 covers 14 bases. The length of the CDR3 is 17 residues. V was clipped by 4 bases and J by 3 bases; unmatched bases: 6. Germline V gene data show CDR1 as LGHNA and CDR2 as YSLEER. This CDR3 reads CASSLETSGGATDTQYF. The CDR3 DNA reads as TGCGCCAGCAGCCTCGAGACTAGCGGGGGGGCAACAGATACGCAGTATTTT.

V usage is TRBV9 and J usage is TRBJ2-1; no clear D gene. This CDR3 region has 17 residues. Germline-derived CDR1 and CDR2 are SGDLS and YYNGEE. V lost 2 bases to trimming and J lost 0 bases, with 15 bases between them. The CDR3 DNA is TGTGCCAGCAGCGTTACGTTTTCCCAGTTCTCCTACAATGAGCAGTTCTTC. Amino acids: CASSVTFSQFSYNEQFF. Full variable domain (outside the CDR3, taken from reference TRBV9 and TRBJ2-1): DSGVTQTPKHLITATGQRVTLRCSPRSGDLSVYWYQQSLDQGLQFLIQYYNGEERAKGNILERFSAQQFPDLHSELNLSSLELGDSALYFCASSVTFSQFSYNEQFFGPGTRLTVL.

CDR3 DNA sequence: TGTGCCAGCAGCCCAGGATTGTACATCTCCTACGAGCAGTACTTC. Translation: CASSPGLYISYEQYF. The V call is TRBV6-5, the J call TRBJ2-7, with no clear D. The CDR3 is made up of 15 amino acids. Trimming pared 6 bases from V and 0 bases from J, leaving 15 bases between. From germline, CDR1 is MNHEY and CDR2 SVGAGI.

This clone was detected only once. The CDR3, as DNA: TGTGCCAGCAGCCACCAGGGGTATTCACCCCTCCACTTT. Its protein is CASSHQGYSPLHF. V gene TRBV3-1 (or the pseudogene TRBV3-2) combines with J gene TRBJ1-6; perhaps TRBD1 as D (6 bases). Trimming left V 3 bases short and J 8 bases short, with 8 bases between. The germline V gene encodes CDR1 LGHDT and CDR2 YNNKEL (reference sequence). This CDR3 has 13 amino acids.

This clone was counted once. The chain has TRBV5-4 and TRBJ1-1, with TRBD1 matching 8 bases. V shed 4 bases and J 6 bases; nucleotides not matched to a gene: 11. Germline CDR1 reads SGHNT; CDR2 reads YYREEE (reference sequence). This CDR3 comprises 15 residues. DNA of the CDR3: TGTGCCAGCAGCCCGTCACAGGGGGGGTTGGCTGAAGCTTTCTTT. Residues: CASSPSQGGLAEAFF. Full variable domain (rest looked up from reference TRBV5-4 and TRBJ1-1): ETGVTQSPTHLIKTRGQQVTLRCSSQSGHNTVSWYQQALGQGPQFIFQYYREEENGRGNFPPRFSGLQFPNYSSELNVNALELDDSALYLCASSPSQGGLAEAFFGQGTRLTVV.

This chain uses TRBV6-5 with TRBJ1-2, with a weak D call TRBD1 (6 bases). The CDR3 extends over 15 amino acids. Germline V lookup: CDR1 MNHEY, CDR2 SVGAGI. The V end was cut by 5 bases, the J end by 8 bases, with 21 bases between. For the CDR3, the DNA is TGTGCCAGCAGTCCCCGAGGCCGGGGGACAAGCGGCTACACCTTC. It specifies CASSPRGRGTSGYTF.

This chain connects TRBV11-3 to TRBJ1-1; D remains ambiguous. CDR1 and CDR2 from the germline V gene are SGHNT and YENEEA. CDR3 length: 12 residues. The germline V and J ends were trimmed by 3 bases and 5 bases, with 7 bases remaining between them. The CDR3 nucleotides are TGTGCCAGCAGCTTGGTTCGGACTGAAGCTTTCTTT. Translation: CASSLVRTEAFF.

V usage is TRBV27 and J usage is TRBJ2-7; no clear D gene. V was cut by 5 bases and J by 6 bases, with 11 bases left in between. CDR3 size: 12 residues. Germline assignment: CDR1 MNHEY and CDR2 SMNVEV (reference sequence). CDR3: CASSPFGPEQYF. The DNA for the CDR3 is TGTGCCAGCAGTCCTTTTGGCCCCGAGCAGTACTTC.

This sequence joins TRBV7-9 and TRBJ1-6; D not certain. Looked up from germline, CDR1 is SEHNR and CDR2 is FQNEAQ (reference sequence). The CDR3 is 16 residues long. Trimming cost V 0 bases and J 7 bases, with 13 bases left between them. CDR3 in amino acids: CASSLAENGRNSPLHF. Here the CDR3 DNA reads TGTGCCAGCAGCTTAGCGGAGAATGGGAGGAATTCACCCCTCCACTTT.

The chain joins TRBV21-1 to TRBJ2-2. TRBV21-1 is designated a pseudogene. This CDR3 has 16 amino acids. Here the CDR3 reads CASSALGPVNTGELFF. In nucleotides, the CDR3 is TGTGCCAGCAGCGCCCTGGGTCCAGTGAACACCGGGGAGCTGTTTTTT.

This clone showed up just a few times. The rearrangement uses TRBV6-2 or TRBV6-3 and TRBJ1-5; 7 bases line up with TRBD1. With 3 bases clipped from V and 5 bases from J, the junction kept 7 bases outside the gene matches. Germline V gene lookup returns CDR1 MNHEY and CDR2 SVGEGT. The CDR3 consists of 15 residues. CDR3 sequence: CASSYLGQWDQPQHF. CDR3 DNA sequence: TGTGCCAGCAGTTATCTGGGACAGTGGGATCAGCCCCAGCATTTT.

The chain recombines TRBV11-2 with TRBJ1-4; TRBD1 matches at 8 bases. V shed 4 bases and J 8 bases; nucleotides not matched to a gene: 6. CDR1 is SGHAT, CDR2 FQNNGV, per germline. There are 14 residues in the CDR3. The CDR3 is CASSSQGAGEKLFF. The CDR3 bases are TGTGCCAGCAGCTCTCAGGGGGCGGGGGAAAAACTGTTTTTT.

This chain uses TRBV7-2 with TRBJ2-1; tentatively, D is TRBD1 (5 bases). CDR3 length equals 14 residues. V lost 0 bases and J 5 bases, leaving 8 bases between the germline ends. CDR1 SGHTA and CDR2 FQGNSA come from the germline V gene. The CDR3 is CASSLAGPNNEQFF. The CDR3 nucleotides are TGTGCCAGCAGCTTAGCGGGGCCTAACAATGAGCAGTTCTTC.

This chain links TRBV7-9 with TRBJ1-5; D not certain. V lost 2 bases and J 4 bases, leaving 0 bases between the germline ends. Germline V gene lookup returns CDR1 SEHNR and CDR2 FQNEAQ (reference sequence). CDR3 size: 11 residues. The CDR3 nucleotides read TGTGCCAGCAGCTTAAATCAGCCCCAGCATTTT. This encodes CASSLNQPQHF.

Of note for this clone: In the same sample, other DNA sequences code for this CDR3. CDR3 sequence: CSASRGHEQFF. The CDR3 bases are TGCAGTGCTAGTAGGGGCCATGAGCAGTTCTTC. The chain combines TRBV20-1 with TRBJ2-1; a possible D gene is TRBD1 (5 bases). The CDR3 is 11 amino acids. V lost 3 bases and J 8 bases, leaving 8 bases between the germline ends. The germline CDR1 and CDR2 sequences are DFQATT and SNEGSKA (reference sequence).

The chain recombines TRBV18 with TRBJ1-3; 7 bases map to TRBD1. Trimming took 3 bases from V and 9 from J; bases not matched to a gene: 11. Germline V CDR1 and CDR2: KGHSH, LQKENI. The CDR3 runs 15 residues. DNA for the CDR3: TGTGCCAGCTCACCGGATTACAGGGACAGCGGCACCATATATTTT. As protein: CASSPDYRDSGTIYF.

V and J are TRBV3-1 (or the pseudogene TRBV3-2) and TRBJ2-7, with 13 nucleotides matching TRBD2. V trimming: 9 bases; J trimming: 7 bases; junction bases outside the gene matches: 12. The germline V gene encodes CDR1 LGHDT and CDR2 YNNKEL (reference sequence). This CDR3 is 15 amino acids long. CDR3 amino acids: CARYPGLAGDGEQYF. The CDR3 DNA reads TGTGCCAGATATCCCGGACTAGCGGGAGATGGGGAGCAGTACTTC.

The J gene is TRBJ2-7, the V gene TRBV4-2, with D unclear. Germline V gene sequence: CDR1 LGHNA, CDR2 YNFKEQ. The CDR3 is 14 residues long. V was clipped by 0 bases and J by 6 bases, with 12 bases between them. CDR3 coding DNA: TGTGCCAGCAGCCAAGAGGAGAATGGTCTCGAGCAGTACTTC. This translates into CASSQEENGLEQYF.